This paragraph covers one TCR beta chain sequence. CDR1 SNHLY and CDR2 FYNNEI come from the germline V gene. The CDR3 extends over 14 amino acids. V lost 4 bases and J lost 0, with 7 bases in between. This table comes from immunoSEQ multiplex PCR, and its TCRdb copy is limited to in-frame clones, with some not included. The top ten hold around an eighth of the sample, which has around 480,000 clones, roughly 79% seen once. The data stem from a study of shared clonotypes between healthy human individuals. Sequences were obtained from PBMCs. The rearrangement joins TRBV2 to TRBJ1-5; D ambiguous. This TCR came from a woman in her 40s in good health. Some clones in this sample may be carry-over from other donors' samples. The CDR3 protein is CASSGHISNQPQHF. CDR3 coding DNA: TGTGCCAGCAGTGGCCATATTAGCAATCAGCCCCAGCATTTT.